This T cell receptor (beta chain) was sequenced for a study of CD8+ T cells in alopecia areata. This clone turned up a few times. This sample's treatment: oral pan-JAK inhibitor, 5-10 mg twice daily. Germline CDR1 is SGHNT and CDR2 is YYREEE (reference sequence). Unmatched junction bases numbered 6, after V lost 3 bases and J lost 4 bases. This CDR3 contains 14 residues. cDNA serving as the sequencing template came from extracted, reverse transcribed RNA. Profiled with immunoSEQ multiplex PCR; TCRdb holds only in-frame clones, not every one. The top ten clones hold about 5% of a sample with about 200,000 clones, roughly 60% of them seen once.

Sequences were derived from CD4+ T cells sorted from blood, sampled at week 24, from a patient treated with tofacitinib. The chain links TRBV5-4 to TRBJ1-1; 7 bases fit TRBD1. The receptor was isolated from a human donor with alopecia areata. The chain's CDR3 is CASSSTGVGTEAFF. In nucleotides, the CDR3 is TGTGCCAGCAGCTCAACAGGGGTGGGCACTGAAGCTTTCTTT.